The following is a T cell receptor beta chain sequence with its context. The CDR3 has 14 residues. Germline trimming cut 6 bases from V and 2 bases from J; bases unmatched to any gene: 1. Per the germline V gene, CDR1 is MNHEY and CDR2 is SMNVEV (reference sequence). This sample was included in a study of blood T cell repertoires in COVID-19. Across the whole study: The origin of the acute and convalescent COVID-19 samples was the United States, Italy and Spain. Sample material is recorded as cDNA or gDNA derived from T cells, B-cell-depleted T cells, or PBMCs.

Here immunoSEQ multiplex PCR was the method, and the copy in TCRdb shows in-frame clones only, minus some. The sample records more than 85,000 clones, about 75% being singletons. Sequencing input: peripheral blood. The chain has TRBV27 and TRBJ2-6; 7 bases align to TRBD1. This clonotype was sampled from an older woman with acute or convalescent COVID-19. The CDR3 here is CASSRGTGANVLTF. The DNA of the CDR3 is TGTGCCAGCAGCAGGGGGACTGGGGCCAACGTCCTGACTTTC.